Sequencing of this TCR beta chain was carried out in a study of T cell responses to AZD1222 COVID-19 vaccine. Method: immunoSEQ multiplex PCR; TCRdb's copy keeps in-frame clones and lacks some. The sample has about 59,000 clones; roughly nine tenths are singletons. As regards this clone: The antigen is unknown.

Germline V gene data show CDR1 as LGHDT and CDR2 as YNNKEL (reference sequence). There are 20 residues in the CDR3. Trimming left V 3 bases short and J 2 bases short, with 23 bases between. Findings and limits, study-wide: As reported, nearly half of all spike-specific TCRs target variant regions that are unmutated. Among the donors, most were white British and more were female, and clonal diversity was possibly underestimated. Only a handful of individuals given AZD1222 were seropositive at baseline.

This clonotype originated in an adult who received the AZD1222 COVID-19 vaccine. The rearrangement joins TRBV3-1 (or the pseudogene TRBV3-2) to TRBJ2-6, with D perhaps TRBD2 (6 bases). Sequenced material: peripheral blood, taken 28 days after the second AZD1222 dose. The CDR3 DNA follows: TGTGCCAGCAGCCAGAAAAAGGATCTTACGCGGGGCGCTGGGGCCAACGTCCTGACTTTC. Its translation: CASSQKKDLTRGAGANVLTF.